The 30 T cell receptor beta chains presented below share a single source sample, sequenced in a study of persistence of HIV-infected CD4 T cells. Sequencing used immunoSEQ version 4 in survey mode. Measured with immunoSEQ multiplex PCR; TCRdb has only the in-frame clones, and not every one. The top ten hold 7% to 10% of the sample, which has roughly 20,000 clones, less than 70% seen once. No antigen has been identified for these receptors. The stimulus was lysate of CMV-infected fibroblasts, approximately 9.6 ug/mL. Sorting of responding CD4+ T cells relied on upregulated CD40 ligand together with CD69. Sequencing was performed on CD4+ T cells sorted from PBMCs after approximately 19-hour stimulation, taken from a patient who received antiretroviral therapy. The receptors derive from an adult woman with HIV who was CMV-seropositive.

V is TRBV6-1 and J is TRBJ2-6; D gene unclear. The V end was cut by 2 bases, the J end by 2 bases, with 10 bases between. This CDR3 spans 16 amino acids. Germline V CDR1 and CDR2: MNHNS, SASEGT. The CDR3 sequence: CASSETRIPGANVLTF. The CDR3 bases are TGTGCCAGCAGTGAAACCAGGATCCCTGGGGCCAACGTCCTGACTTTC.

The chain recombines TRBV7-9 with TRBJ1-2, with TRBD1 matching over 8 bases. V shed 2 bases and J 5 bases; nucleotides not matched to a gene: 13. Per the germline V gene, CDR1 is SEHNR and CDR2 is FQNEAQ (reference sequence). This CDR3 has 17 amino acids. Here the CDR3 DNA reads TGTGCCAGCAGCTTAAGATCGGGGACAGGCGGCCAATATGGCTACACCTTC. Its protein product is CASSLRSGTGGQYGYTF. The variable domain in full, completed from reference TRBV7-9 and TRBJ1-2, reads DTGVSQNPRHKITKRGQNVTFRCDPISEHNRLYWYRQTLGQGPEFLTYFQNEAQLEKSRLLSDRFSAERPKGSFSTLEIQRTEQGDSAMYLCASSLRSGTGGQYGYTFGSGTRLTVV.

The rearrangement links TRBV5-4 to TRBJ2-5; 7 bases agree with TRBD2. V was pared by 0 bases and J by 4 bases, with 6 bases of the junction left unmatched. Germline loops: CDR1 SGHNT, CDR2 YYREEE (reference sequence). The CDR3 consists of 15 residues. The DNA for the CDR3 is TGTGCCAGCAGCTTGGACAGCGGGGCTTTAGAGACCCAGTACTTC. Translating it yields CASSLDSGALETQYF.

This clone was recorded only once. Other DNA sequences from this sample encode an identical CDR3 as well. The chain carries TRBV27 and TRBJ1-6; D unresolved. The CDR3 runs 14 residues. Trimming stripped 5 bases from V and 5 bases from J, with 10 bases between. From germline, CDR1 is MNHEY and CDR2 SMNVEV (reference sequence). Written as DNA, the CDR3 is TGTGCCAGCAGTCTAGGACGCAATAATTCACCCCTCCACTTT. Translating it yields CASSLGRNNSPLHF.

V is TRBV19 and J is TRBJ2-7, with 11 bases matching TRBD1. CDR3 length equals 15 residues. Germline-derived CDR1 and CDR2 are LNHDA and SQIVND (reference sequence). The V gene end was trimmed by 5 bases and the J gene end by 7 bases; junction bases not matched to a gene: 10. The CDR3, as DNA: TGTGCCAGTAGTGAACCAGGACAGGGGGCGGCAGAGCAGTACTTC. The encoded protein is CASSEPGQGAAEQYF.

This chain links TRBV6-5 with TRBJ2-1, with D perhaps matching TRBD1 or TRBD2 (6 bases each). The CDR3 totals 15 residues. V lost 7 bases and J lost 4, with 17 bases in between. From germline, CDR1 is MNHEY and CDR2 SVGAGI. DNA for the CDR3: TGTGCCAGCAAGGTTGGGCGGGACACATACAATGAGCAGTTCTTC. Encoded protein: CASKVGRDTYNEQFF.

The rearrangement links TRBV6-1 to TRBJ2-3; D may be TRBD2 (7 bases). V lost 1 base and J 3 bases, leaving 14 bases between the germline ends. This CDR3 is built from 16 residues. Germline CDR1 reads MNHNS; CDR2 reads SASEGT. The CDR3 sequence: CASSEEWGGGTDTQYF. For the CDR3, the DNA is TGTGCCAGCAGTGAAGAGTGGGGGGGCGGTACAGATACGCAGTATTTT.

The rearrangement uses TRBV4-1 and TRBJ1-1, with D uncertain. Germline V CDR1 and CDR2: MGHRA, YSYEKL. The CDR3 is made up of 14 amino acids. Trimming cost V 0 bases and J 5 bases, with 10 bases left between them. For the CDR3, the DNA is TGCGCCAGCAGCCAAGAGGGTTTACGAACTGAAGCTTTCTTT. This sequence encodes CASSQEGLRTEAFF.

The rearrangement uses TRBV5-8 and TRBJ1-2; D call uncertain. The CDR3 contains 12 residues. Germline V gene data show CDR1 as SGHTS and CDR2 as YDEGEE. Trimming removed 2 bases from V and 4 bases from J, with 6 bases in between. CDR3 residues: CASSLYAYGYTF. CDR3 nucleotides: TGTGCCAGCAGCTTATACGCCTATGGCTACACCTTC.

This chain connects TRBV5-1 to TRBJ2-2; D is possibly TRBD1 or TRBD2 (5 bases each). The CDR3 covers 16 residues. Germline values: CDR1 SGHRS, CDR2 YFSETQ. V was shortened by 4 bases and J by 1 base, with 14 bases between the two germline ends. This CDR3 reads CASSQPPGRNTGELFF. The CDR3 coding sequence is TGCGCCAGCAGCCAACCGCCGGGACGGAACACCGGGGAGCTGTTTTTT. Combining the CDR3 with reference TRBV5-1 and TRBJ2-2 gives the whole variable domain KAGVTQTPRYLIKTRGQQVTLSCSPISGHRSVSWYQQTPGQGLQFLFEYFSETQRNKGNFPGRFSGRQFSNSRSEMNVSTLELGDSALYLCASSQPPGRNTGELFFGEGSRLTVL.

DNA of the CDR3: TGTGCCAGCAGAAGACACTCTGGGGCCAACGTCCTGACTTTC. Its protein is CASRRHSGANVLTF. The chain carries TRBV2 and TRBJ2-6; no definite D call. The V end lost 6 bases, the J end lost 0 bases, and 6 bases lay between the germline ends. The germline CDR1 and CDR2 sequences are SNHLY and FYNNEI. This CDR3 has 14 amino acids.

The sample holds one count of this clone. V gene TRBV5-1 combines with J gene TRBJ2-7, with 9 bases matching TRBD1. Germline CDR1 and CDR2: SGHRS and YFSETQ. This CDR3 contains 16 residues. V was clipped by 4 bases and J by 4 bases; unmatched bases: 12. CDR3 residues: CASSGTRQGGGYEQYV. The CDR3 DNA reads TGCGCCAGCAGCGGGACCCGACAGGGGGGGGGTTACGAGCAGTACGTC.

The rearrangement uses TRBV2 and TRBJ2-7, with 9 bases aligning to TRBD1. Germline CDR1 and CDR2: SNHLY and FYNNEI. V was clipped by 6 bases and J by 2 bases; unmatched bases: 5. The CDR3 has 14 amino acids. Written as DNA, the CDR3 is TGTGCCAGCAGAGGAGGGACAGGGCCCTACGAGCAGTACTTC. It encodes CASRGGTGPYEQYF.

This chain joins TRBV9 and TRBJ2-3, with 8 positions matching TRBD2. The CDR3 sequence is 17 residues long. Germline CDR1 reads SGDLS; CDR2 reads YYNGEE. V was pared by 0 bases and J by 3 bases, with 9 bases of the junction left unmatched. The CDR3 DNA is TGTGCCAGCAGCGTAGTTGCGGGGGGAGGAGGTACAGATACGCAGTATTTT. It is translated as CASSVVAGGGGTDTQYF. Supplemented by reference TRBV9 and TRBJ2-3, the full variable domain reads DSGVTQTPKHLITATGQRVTLRCSPRSGDLSVYWYQQSLDQGLQFLIQYYNGEERAKGNILERFSAQQFPDLHSELNLSSLELGDSALYFCASSVVAGGGGTDTQYFGPGTRLTVL.

This clone has more than one count but fewer than ten. This sequence joins TRBV5-1 and TRBJ2-2; 8 bases agree with TRBD1. CDR1 SGHRS and CDR2 YFSETQ come from the germline V gene. The CDR3 is 16 residues long. V lost 4 bases to trimming and J lost 0 bases; unmatched junction nucleotides: 5. The CDR3 loop reads CASSQQGAANTGELFF. In DNA, the CDR3 is TGCGCCAGCAGCCAGCAGGGGGCGGCGAACACCGGGGAGCTGTTTTTT. Variable domain in full (rest from reference TRBV5-1 and TRBJ2-2): KAGVTQTPRYLIKTRGQQVTLSCSPISGHRSVSWYQQTPGQGLQFLFEYFSETQRNKGNFPGRFSGRQFSNSRSEMNVSTLELGDSALYLCASSQQGAANTGELFFGEGSRLTVL.

The chain couples TRBV10-2 to TRBJ1-1; 8 bases map to TRBD1. Per the germline V gene, CDR1 is WSHSY and CDR2 is SAAADI. V shed 6 bases, J shed 4 bases, and the junction held 7 bases outside the gene matches. This CDR3 comprises 14 residues. The CDR3 region has the DNA TGCGCCAGCAGGCCGACAGGGGCGGGCACTGAAGCTTTCTTT. It encodes CASRPTGAGTEAFF.

The chain employs TRBV6-4 and TRBJ2-7; D is uncertain. The CDR3 loop spans 21 amino acids. Trimming stripped 2 bases from V and 7 bases from J, with 36 bases between. Germline V lookup: CDR1 MRHNA, CDR2 SNTAGT. The CDR3 DNA follows: TGTGCCAGCAGTGACCACGTCCGGCCCCAATACAAAGATACGAGTCTCTTGGAGCAGTACGTC. Its translation: CASSDHVRPQYKDTSLLEQYV.

This chain joins TRBV12-3 or TRBV12-4 and TRBJ1-6, with D possibly matching TRBD1 (6 bases). Trimming pared 6 bases from V and 7 bases from J, leaving 10 bases between. The CDR3 length is 13 residues. The CDR3 here is CASRRGRNSPLHF. CDR3 bases: TGTGCCAGCAGAAGGGGGAGGAATTCACCCCTCCACTTT.

V is TRBV29-1 and J is TRBJ1-4, with 8 bases identical to TRBD1. Germline V CDR1 and CDR2: SQVTM, ANQGSEA. The CDR3 is made up of 14 amino acids. The junction had 2 bases not matched to a gene; V was cut back by 0 bases and J by 5 bases. CDR3 sequence (DNA): TGCAGCGTTGAAGAACAGGGGGGGAATGAAAAACTGTTTTTT. Translated, it gives CSVEEQGGNEKLFF.

This clone turned up a few times. The DNA of the CDR3 is TGTGCCAGCAGCGCTACCCCGGGACAGGGTTATTCACCCCTCCACTTT. Its translation is CASSATPGQGYSPLHF. This chain uses TRBV2 with TRBJ1-6, with 9 positions matching TRBD1. J lost 8 bases, V lost 6 bases, and 11 bases had no gene match. The CDR3 spans 16 residues. CDR1 SNHLY and CDR2 FYNNEI come from the germline V gene.

The chain is built from TRBV9 and TRBJ2-7, with no clear D. The CDR3 covers 16 residues. V was trimmed by 1 base and J by 0 bases, leaving 14 bases between them. Looked up from germline, CDR1 is SGDLS and CDR2 is YYNGEE. The CDR3 DNA reads as TGTGCCAGCAGCGTAAAACCGCATCTATTCTCCTACGAGCAGTACTTC. It encodes CASSVKPHLFSYEQYF. The full variable domain, its missing parts supplied by reference TRBV9 and TRBJ2-7, is DSGVTQTPKHLITATGQRVTLRCSPRSGDLSVYWYQQSLDQGLQFLIQYYNGEERAKGNILERFSAQQFPDLHSELNLSSLELGDSALYFCASSVKPHLFSYEQYFGPGTRLTVT.

The chain uses TRBV7-8 and TRBJ2-1; D possibly corresponds to TRBD1 (5 bases). The CDR3 contains 17 residues. Per the germline V gene, CDR1 is SGHVS and CDR2 is FQNEAQ. Trimming cost V 2 bases and J 3 bases, with 17 bases left between them. The CDR3 spells CASSLQVRQILYNEQFF. For the CDR3, the DNA is TGTGCCAGCAGCTTACAGGTTAGACAGATCCTCTACAATGAGCAGTTCTTC.

The chain combines TRBV5-1 with TRBJ1-4; 7 bases fit TRBD1. V lost 4 bases and J lost 0; bases outside the gene matches: 6. CDR1 is SGHRS and CDR2 is YFSETQ in the germline V gene. This CDR3 spans 16 amino acids. The CDR3 nucleotides are TGCGCCAGCAGCCCCGGACAGGTTGCAACTAATGAAAAACTGTTTTTT. Protein: CASSPGQVATNEKLFF.

The V and J genes are TRBV29-1 and TRBJ1-2, with TRBD1 matching over 7 bases. The CDR3 is 13 amino acids. Germline values: CDR1 SQVTM, CDR2 ANQGSEA. The junction had 4 bases not matched to a gene; V was cut back by 0 bases and J by 6 bases. DNA of the CDR3: TGCAGCGTTGAAGATAACAGGGGAAATGGCTACACCTTC. Protein sequence: CSVEDNRGNGYTF.

The CDR3 spells CSVEGQGSGGYTF. As DNA, the CDR3 is TGCAGCGTTGAAGGGCAGGGCAGTGGAGGCTACACCTTC. The rearrangement links TRBV29-1 to TRBJ1-2, with D perhaps TRBD1 (5 bases). V dropped 1 base and J dropped 8 bases, with 14 bases sitting between them. The germline CDR1 and CDR2 sequences are SQVTM and ANQGSEA. CDR3 length equals 13 residues.

This chain connects TRBV6-2 or TRBV6-3 to TRBJ1-5; tentatively, D is TRBD1 (6 bases). Trimming pared 5 bases from V and 1 base from J, leaving 12 bases between. This CDR3 is 15 amino acids long. Per germline, CDR1 MNHEY and CDR2 SVGEGT. The CDR3 nucleotides are TGTGCCAGCAGTCGAGGGGGTGACAGCAATCAGCCCCAGCATTTT. Translating it yields CASSRGGDSNQPQHF.

V is TRBV2 and J is TRBJ1-2, with D possibly matching TRBD1 (6 bases). The CDR3 is 12 residues long. From germline, CDR1 is SNHLY and CDR2 FYNNEI. V lost 4 bases and J 5 bases, leaving 8 bases between the germline ends. CDR3 sequence reads: CASSAGQYGYTF. The CDR3 DNA sequence: TGTGCCAGCAGTGCCGGACAGTATGGCTACACCTTC.

V usage is TRBV11-3 and J usage is TRBJ2-2; 11 positions match TRBD2. Germline CDR1 is SGHNT and CDR2 is YENEEA. With 5 bases clipped from V and 5 bases from J, the junction kept 10 bases outside the gene matches. The CDR3 consists of 17 residues. As DNA, the CDR3 is TGTGCCAGCAGCCGGTCTAGCGGGGGGACCTCGACCGGGGAGCTGTTTTTT. This translates into CASSRSSGGTSTGELFF.

CDR3 DNA sequence: TGTGCCAGCAGCCAGCCCGGGACAGGGTCATACGAGCAGTACTTC. Translated, it gives CASSQPGTGSYEQYF. This chain uses TRBV4-2 with TRBJ2-7; TRBD1 aligns across 9 bases. V shed 3 bases and J 4 bases; nucleotides not matched to a gene: 7. Germline lookup yields CDR1 LGHNA and CDR2 YNFKEQ. The CDR3 totals 15 residues.

By share, this clone ranks as medium-sized. The chain carries TRBV6-5 and TRBJ2-7; the match to TRBD1 covers 8 bases. Germline V lookup: CDR1 MNHEY, CDR2 SVGAGI. The CDR3 consists of 14 residues. With V trimmed by 5 bases and J by 4 bases, 7 bases remained unmatched. The DNA for the CDR3 is TGTGCCAGCAGTACTGACAGGGGTGATTACGAGCAGTACTTC. It encodes CASSTDRGDYEQYF.